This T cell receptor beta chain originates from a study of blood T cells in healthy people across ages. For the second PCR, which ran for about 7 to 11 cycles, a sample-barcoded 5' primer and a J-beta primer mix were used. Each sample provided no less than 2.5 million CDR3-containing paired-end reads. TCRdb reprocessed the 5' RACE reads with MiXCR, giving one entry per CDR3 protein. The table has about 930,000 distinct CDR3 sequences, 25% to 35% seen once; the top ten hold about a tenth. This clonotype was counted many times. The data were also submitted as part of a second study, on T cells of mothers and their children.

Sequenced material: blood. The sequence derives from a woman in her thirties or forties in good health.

Here the CDR3 DNA reads TGTGCCAGCAGTAGAACTAGCGGGGGACCCTACGAGCAGTACTTC. This sequence encodes CASSRTSGGPYEQYF. The chain employs TRBV2 and TRBJ2-7, with 11 bases identical to TRBD2. The CDR3 covers 15 residues. V was clipped by 5 bases and J by 2 bases; unmatched bases: 5. CDR1 is SNHLY and CDR2 is FYNNEI in the germline V gene.